Below, 27 T cell receptor beta chains from the same sample are listed, as sequenced in a study of PD-1 blockade in classical Hodgkin lymphoma. Assay: immunoSEQ multiplex PCR; the TCRdb copy retains only in-frame clones and omits some. The repertoire holds about 22,000 clones, around 68% seen once, with about 5% in the top ten. Relapse was seen in all patients after autologous stem cell transplantation, and brentuximab vedotin exposure was variable. The sample consisted of peripheral blood mononuclear cells (PBMCs), taken at baseline. These receptor sequences come from a human donor with classical Hodgkin lymphoma.

V gene TRBV5-1 combines with J gene TRBJ1-1, with D maybe TRBD1 (5 bases). From germline, CDR1 is SGHRS and CDR2 YFSETQ. V was clipped by 7 bases and J by 0 bases, with 16 bases between them. The CDR3 sequence is 15 residues long. The CDR3 is CASRVGGTLNTEAFF. CDR3 nucleotide sequence: TGCGCCAGCCGGGTTGGGGGAACCTTGAACACTGAAGCTTTCTTT.

This chain joins TRBV4-1 and TRBJ2-3; the D is unclear. The CDR3 spans 16 residues. The germline CDR1 and CDR2 sequences are MGHRA and YSYEKL. V was clipped by 1 base and J by 5 bases, with 16 bases between them. Here the CDR3 reads CASSQVNLVAIDTQYF. DNA for the CDR3: TGCGCCAGCAGCCAAGTGAACCTGGTCGCGATAGATACGCAGTATTTT.

The V call is TRBV2, the J call TRBJ2-5; no reliable D call. Germline V lookup: CDR1 SNHLY, CDR2 FYNNEI. V was cut by 11 bases and J by 6 bases, with 19 bases left in between. This CDR3 comprises 13 residues. The CDR3: CAAKREPQQTQYF. The DNA for the CDR3 is TGTGCCGCTAAGCGAGAACCACAGCAGACCCAGTACTTC. The variable domain in full, completed from reference TRBV2 and TRBJ2-5, reads EPEVTQTPSHQVTQMGQEVILRCVPISNHLYFYWYRQILGQKVEFLVSFYNNEISEKSEIFDDQFSVERPDGSNFTLKIRSTKLEDSAMYFCAAKREPQQTQYFGPGTRLLVL.

This clone has just one count. This chain uses TRBV27 with TRBJ2-2; tentative D call: TRBD1 (5 bases). CDR1 MNHEY and CDR2 SMNVEV come from the germline V gene (reference sequence). Trimming removed 5 bases at V and 4 bases at J, with 14 bases between. CDR3 length: 15 amino acids. CDR3 DNA sequence: TGTGCCAGCAGTCTAAGACTCAGGGCCACCGGGGAGCTGTTTTTT. It translates to CASSLRLRATGELFF.

The chain joins TRBV5-1 to TRBJ2-1, with 7 bases aligning to TRBD1. Per the germline V gene, CDR1 is SGHRS and CDR2 is YFSETQ. The CDR3 contains 16 residues. The V and J ends lost 1 base and 2 bases, in that order; junction bases with no gene match: 6. The CDR3 DNA is TGCGCCAGCAGCTTGAACACAGGGGTCACCTACAATGAGCAGTTCTTC. Its protein is CASSLNTGVTYNEQFF.

The chain recombines TRBV5-1 with TRBJ2-7, with a possible D match to TRBD1 (6 bases). The CDR3 totals 16 residues. Germline V lookup: CDR1 SGHRS, CDR2 YFSETQ. Trimming took 0 bases from V and 2 from J, leaving 15 bases between them. CDR3 residues: CASSLAEGVRAYEQYF. CDR3 in DNA: TGCGCCAGCAGCTTGGCCGAGGGGGTCAGGGCCTACGAGCAGTACTTC. The complete variable domain, with remaining parts taken from reference TRBV5-1 and TRBJ2-7, reads KAGVTQTPRYLIKTRGQQVTLSCSPISGHRSVSWYQQTPGQGLQFLFEYFSETQRNKGNFPGRFSGRQFSNSRSEMNVSTLELGDSALYLCASSLAEGVRAYEQYFGPGTRLTVT.

This clone was recorded once. The V gene is TRBV15, the J gene TRBJ2-5; no definite D call. Germline values: CDR1 LNHNV, CDR2 YYDKDF (reference sequence). V gave up 5 bases and J gave up 5 bases, with 12 bases separating them. This CDR3 contains 13 residues. The CDR3 coding sequence is TGTGCCACCAGCCCATCCGGGCGGGAGACCCAGTACTTC. This translates into CATSPSGRETQYF.

The V gene is TRBV6-5, the J gene TRBJ2-1; 8 bases fit TRBD2. Germline loops: CDR1 MNHEY, CDR2 SVGAGI. The CDR3 contains 15 residues. Germline trimming cut 6 bases from V and 5 bases from J; bases unmatched to any gene: 9. The CDR3 loop is CASRWTSLDNNEQFF. The CDR3 DNA reads TGTGCCAGCAGATGGACTAGCCTCGACAACAATGAGCAGTTCTTC.

The chain couples TRBV6-5 to TRBJ1-1; 7 bases map to TRBD1. V dropped 0 bases and J dropped 6; count of bases not matched to a gene: 1. CDR3 size: 13 residues. Per the germline V gene, CDR1 is MNHEY and CDR2 is SVGAGI. This chain's CDR3 is CASSYSDRAEAFF. The CDR3 nucleotides read TGTGCCAGCAGTTACTCTGACAGGGCTGAAGCTTTCTTT.

The chain combines TRBV30 with TRBJ1-5; D gene unclear. Germline-derived CDR1 and CDR2 are GTSNPN and SVGIG (reference sequence). CDR3 length: 14 residues. Trimming took 2 bases from V and 3 from J, leaving 11 bases between them. CDR3 protein: CAWSPSDTNQPQHF. In DNA form, the CDR3 reads TGTGCCTGGAGTCCGAGCGACACCAATCAGCCCCAGCATTTT.

This clone is a singleton in its sample. The chain joins TRBV10-3 to TRBJ2-7; D gene ambiguous. The CDR3 runs to 12 residues. V was trimmed by 4 bases and J by 3 bases, leaving 7 bases between them. In germline, CDR1 is ENHRY, CDR2 SYGVKD. CDR3 bases: TGTGCCATCAGTGGGAACGGCTACGAGCAGTACTTC. Protein product: CAISGNGYEQYF.

The chain joins TRBV28 to TRBJ1-5; D gene uncertain. Germline assignment: CDR1 MDHEN and CDR2 SYDVKM. Trimming cost V 1 base and J 3 bases, with 4 bases left between them. The CDR3 runs to 13 residues. The CDR3, as DNA: TGTGCCAGCAGTTTATATCTCAATCAGCCCCAGCATTTT. Its translation is CASSLYLNQPQHF.

The rearrangement uses TRBV25-1 and TRBJ2-5; D not certain. CDR3 length: 15 residues. Trimming took off 3 bases at V and 2 bases at J, with 13 bases between the two ends. Germline V gene data show CDR1 as MGHDK and CDR2 as SYGVNS. The CDR3 sequence is CASSDYNEPQETQYF. The CDR3 region has the DNA TGTGCCAGCAGTGATTATAACGAGCCGCAAGAGACCCAGTACTTC.

Comments on this clone: A single base separates this from a much larger clone, so it may be a read error. The sample has other DNA sequences that encode this CDR3 too. The rearrangement joins TRBV28 to TRBJ2-7; D may be TRBD1 (5 bases). CDR3 length equals 16 residues. Looked up from germline, CDR1 is MDHEN and CDR2 is SYDVKM. The V end lost 4 bases, the J end lost 0 bases, and 16 bases lay between the germline ends. CDR3 residues: CASSSPRGSVSYEQYF. The CDR3 DNA follows: TGTGCCAGCAGTTCCCCTAGGGGCAGCGTCTCCTACGAGCAGTACTTC.

CDR3 residues: CASSWDSGVTDTQYF. The DNA of the CDR3 is TGTGCCAGCAGTTGGGATAGCGGGGTCACAGATACGCAGTATTTT. J is TRBJ2-3 and V is TRBV6-5; 8 positions match TRBD2. This CDR3 region has 15 residues. Trimming took 4 bases from V and 2 from J; bases not matched to a gene: 5. CDR1 is MNHEY, CDR2 SVGAGI, per germline.

The gene calls are TRBV5-1 and TRBJ2-5; TRBD1 is a possible D gene (6 bases). Trimming cost V 4 bases and J 4 bases, with 14 bases left between them. This CDR3 has 14 amino acids. Germline CDR1 is SGHRS and CDR2 is YFSETQ. The CDR3 region has the DNA TGCGCCAGCAGCCGGGGACAAATCCCAGAGACCCAGTACTTC. It encodes CASSRGQIPETQYF.

The rearrangement links TRBV28 to TRBJ2-7; tentatively, D is TRBD2 (6 bases). Per the germline V gene, CDR1 is MDHEN and CDR2 is SYDVKM. V was shortened by 8 bases and J by 0 bases, with 14 bases between the two germline ends. This CDR3 comprises 14 residues. As DNA, the CDR3 is TGTGCCAGCGGGGAAACCGGGGGCTCCTACGAGCAGTACTTC. Residues: CASGETGGSYEQYF.

J is TRBJ1-2 and V is TRBV18; TRBD1 agrees at 7 bases. Trimming at V came to 0 bases and at J to 2 bases, leaving 0 bases not matched to a gene. CDR3 length: 14 amino acids. Germline V gene data show CDR1 as KGHSH and CDR2 as LQKENI. Here the CDR3 reads CASSPPTGNYGYTF. CDR3 sequence (DNA): TGTGCCAGCTCACCACCGACAGGGAACTATGGCTACACCTTC.

This clone has more than one count but fewer than ten. The chain is built from TRBV29-1 and TRBJ1-4; the D is unclear. The CDR3 runs 13 residues. V was trimmed by 2 bases and J by 4 bases, leaving 8 bases between them. The germline V gene encodes CDR1 SQVTM and CDR2 ANQGSEA. The CDR3: CSVESTGNEKLFF. CDR3 sequence (DNA): TGCAGCGTTGAATCTACTGGTAATGAAAAACTGTTTTTT.

V is TRBV7-2 and J is TRBJ2-5; D is uncertain. CDR3 length: 12 residues. Germline assignment: CDR1 SGHTA and CDR2 FQGNSA. V was clipped by 5 bases and J by 4 bases, with 8 bases between them. The CDR3: CASSLTRETQYF. The DNA of the CDR3 is TGTGCCAGCAGCCTAACTCGAGAGACCCAGTACTTC.

The genes are TRBV6-1 and TRBJ1-6, with D uncertain. The CDR3 covers 13 residues. Germline CDR1 and CDR2: MNHNS and SASEGT. Trimming took off 7 bases at V and 7 bases at J, with 11 bases between the two ends. CDR3 in amino acids: CASTTTGNSPLHF. For the CDR3, the DNA is TGTGCCAGCACTACCACGGGGAATTCACCCCTCCACTTT.

This clone was seen a handful of times. The chain uses TRBV19 and TRBJ1-2, with 7 bases matching TRBD1. The CDR3 extends over 13 amino acids. Germline V CDR1 and CDR2: LNHDA, SQIVND (reference sequence). Trimming took 7 bases from V and 3 from J; bases not matched to a gene: 5. CDR3 nucleotide sequence: TGTGCCAGTAAGACAGGGCGATACTATGGCTACACCTTC. Protein: CASKTGRYYGYTF.

The rearrangement uses TRBV5-1 and TRBJ2-1; D is ambiguous. Trimming took 2 bases from V and 5 from J, leaving 8 bases between them. Germline values: CDR1 SGHRS, CDR2 YFSETQ. The CDR3 loop spans 13 amino acids. CDR3 sequence (DNA): TGCGCCAGCAGCTTTACTACGAACAATGAGCAGTTCTTC. It translates to CASSFTTNNEQFF.

The chain links TRBV5-1 to TRBJ2-5; no clear D gene. The V gene's germline CDR1 is SGHRS and CDR2 YFSETQ. The CDR3 has 13 amino acids. Trimming shortened V by 0 bases and J by 3 bases, and 6 bases separated the two germline ends. The CDR3 DNA is TGCGCCAGCAGCTTGGGTCCAGAAGAGACCCAGTACTTC. Protein: CASSLGPEETQYF.

In its sample, this clone ranks as medium-sized. The DNA for the CDR3 is TGTGCCAGCAGTTACTTGGGAGAGACAGGCACAGCTTTCTTT. Translated: CASSYLGETGTAFF. This sequence joins TRBV6-5 and TRBJ1-1; weak D call: TRBD1 (6 bases). The V and J ends lost 1 base and 10 bases respectively, with 16 bases between them. This CDR3 is built from 14 residues. The V gene's germline CDR1 is MNHEY and CDR2 SVGAGI.

The chain carries TRBV18 and TRBJ2-3; 9 nucleotides match TRBD1. The V segment lost 2 bases and the J segment 3 bases; nucleotides outside the gene matches: 0. The CDR3 is made up of 14 amino acids. CDR1 and CDR2 (germline): KGHSH, LQKENI. Here the CDR3 DNA reads TGTGCCAGCTCACCAGACAGGGGGACAGATACGCAGTATTTT. Protein product: CASSPDRGTDTQYF.

The chain recombines TRBV7-2 with TRBJ1-1; possibly TRBD1 for D (6 bases). The CDR3 spans 15 residues. CDR1 and CDR2 (germline): SGHTA, FQGNSA. V lost 1 base and J 5 bases, leaving 14 bases between the germline ends. CDR3 DNA: TGTGCCAGCAGCTTAGGAGGCAGGGGAGGGACTGAAGCTTTCTTT. Protein sequence: CASSLGGRGGTEAFF.